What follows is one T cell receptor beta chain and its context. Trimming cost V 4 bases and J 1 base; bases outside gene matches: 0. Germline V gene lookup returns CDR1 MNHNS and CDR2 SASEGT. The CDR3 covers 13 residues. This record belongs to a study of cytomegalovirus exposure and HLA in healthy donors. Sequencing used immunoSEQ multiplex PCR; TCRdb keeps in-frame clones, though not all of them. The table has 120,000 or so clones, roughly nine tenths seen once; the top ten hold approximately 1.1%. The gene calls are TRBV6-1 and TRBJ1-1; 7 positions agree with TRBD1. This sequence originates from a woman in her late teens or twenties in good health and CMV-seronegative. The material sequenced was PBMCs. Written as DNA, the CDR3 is TGTGCCAGCAGTGGACAGGGGAACACTGAAGCTTTCTTT. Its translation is CASSGQGNTEAFF.